This note documents a single T cell receptor (beta chain) sequence. Antigen specificity is unknown. The sample is drawn from a study of cytomegalovirus exposure and HLA in healthy donors. Study-wide points: The study listed around 150 cytomegalovirus-associated TCR beta chains. In vitro data verified three CMV-associated chains as specific for CMV antigens.

In the PCR, 60 Vbeta and 13 Jbeta primers were used. Sequenced by immunoSEQ multiplex PCR; TCRdb stores in-frame clones only, minus some. The sample carries 90,000 to 130,000 clones, more than 65% recorded once. Trimming cost V 7 bases and J 4 bases, with 14 bases left between them. The CDR3 runs to 13 residues. CDR1 and CDR2 from the germline V gene are ENHRY and SYGVKD. The TCR was taken from a man aged 25 to 45 in good health and CMV-seropositive. The J gene is TRBJ2-7, the V gene TRBV10-3; tentatively, D is TRBD1 (6 bases). Material: PBMCs. The CDR3 is CAIKWDKIYEQYF. In nucleotides, the CDR3 is TGTGCCATCAAGTGGGACAAGATTTACGAGCAGTACTTC.